This T cell receptor (beta chain) derives from a study of Ad26.COV2.S vaccination and SARS-CoV-2 variants. About the research overall: Donor participated within the Ad26.COV2.S arm of the COV1001 trial. The study's findings and limits: Whether participants received vaccine or placebo, their non-spike TCR breadth was similar. Vaccinees reportedly had broad spike-specific CD8+ and CD4+ T cell responses.

Produced via immunoSEQ multiplex PCR; TCRdb's table is partial and in-frame only. The sample consists of more than 300,000 clones, 88% of them appearing once. This clone was detected only once. Its cognate antigen is unknown. The treatment: roughly 20 received Ad26.COV2.S at low or high dose, single or two shots; several received placebo; per-sample allocation not given. Specimen acquisition occurred on day 63 following the initial vaccine or placebo injection. Donation was by an adult aged 18-55 years who was in Boston. With 3 bases removed from V and 1 base from J, the gap between germline ends came to 9 bases. Per germline, CDR1 SGHVS and CDR2 FQNEAQ. This CDR3 spans 15 amino acids.

The sequenced sample was peripheral blood, obtained in a trial of Ad26.COV2.S vaccine versus placebo. This TCR derives from a person aged 18 to 59 who received the Ad26.COV2.S COVID-19 vaccine or a placebo. This rearrangement joins TRBV7-8 to TRBJ1-4; D unclear. The CDR3 coding sequence is TGTGCCAGCAGCTTCCGGACGGGAACTAATGAAAAACTGTTTTTT. It yields the protein CASSFRTGTNEKLFF. Complete variable domain (other parts from reference TRBV7-8 and TRBJ1-4): GAGVSQSPRYKVAKRGQDVALRCDPISGHVSLFWYQQALGQGPEFLTYFQNEAQLDKSGLPSDRFFAERPEGSVSTLKIQRTQQEDSAVYLCASSFRTGTNEKLFFGSGTQLSVL.